The 30 T cell receptor beta chains below come from one sample, sequenced in a study of blood T cell repertoires in COVID-19. Profiling relied on immunoSEQ multiplex PCR, and the TCRdb table lists in-frame clones only, not all of them. The sample holds roughly 340,000 clones, more than 75% seen once. The source material was peripheral blood. The receptors were gathered from a woman between 18 and 29 years old who had recovered from COVID-19.

The chain combines TRBV12-3 or TRBV12-4 with TRBJ2-3; D possibly corresponds to TRBD2 (6 bases). V dropped 10 bases and J dropped 6 bases, with 17 bases sitting between them. The CDR3 covers 13 residues. As DNA, the CDR3 is TGTGCCACCGGGAGTGGGAGCTTGGATACGCAGTATTTT. It codes for CATGSGSLDTQYF.

The chain combines TRBV12-3 or TRBV12-4 with TRBJ2-7; D possibly corresponds to TRBD1 (6 bases). The CDR3 covers 13 residues. Trimming took 2 bases from V and 7 from J, leaving 12 bases between them. The CDR3 reads CASSLNRAGEQYV. The CDR3 DNA sequence: TGTGCCAGCAGTTTAAACAGGGCTGGGGAGCAGTACGTC.

The chain recombines TRBV7-2 with TRBJ1-2; D gene uncertain. V was shortened by 7 bases and J by 6 bases, with 18 bases between the two germline ends. The CDR3 contains 14 residues. The V gene's germline CDR1 is SGHTA and CDR2 FQGNSA. The CDR3 DNA reads TGTGCCAGCACCCCCCTCAGAGGGTGGGATGGCTACACCTTC. Protein product: CASTPLRGWDGYTF. The full variable domain, its missing parts supplied by reference TRBV7-2 and TRBJ1-2, is GAGVSQSPSNKVTEKGKDVELRCDPISGHTALYWYRQSLGQGLEFLIYFQGNSAPDKSGLPSDRFSAERTGGSVSTLTIQRTQQEDSAVYLCASTPLRGWDGYTFGSGTRLTVV.

The chain combines TRBV3-1 (or the pseudogene TRBV3-2) with TRBJ2-4; the match to TRBD1 covers 8 bases. This CDR3 has 18 amino acids. Germline V gives CDR1 LGHDT, CDR2 YNNKEL (reference sequence). With 3 bases clipped from V and 0 bases from J, the junction kept 10 bases outside the gene matches. The CDR3 DNA reads TGTGCCAGCAGCCAGGGGTATACAGGGGGACTAGCCAAAAACATTCAGTACTTC. It encodes CASSQGYTGGLAKNIQYF.

CDR3 region: CASSIAAGQIPLYGYTF. In nucleotides, the CDR3 is TGTGCCAGTAGTATAGCCGCGGGACAGATCCCTCTCTATGGCTACACCTTC. The V and J genes are TRBV19 and TRBJ1-2; 7 nucleotides line up with TRBD1. Germline assignment: CDR1 LNHDA and CDR2 SQIVND (reference sequence). V shed 1 base, J shed 4 bases, and the junction held 12 bases outside the gene matches. This CDR3 is 17 amino acids long.

The J gene is TRBJ1-4, the V gene TRBV5-1, with D possibly matching TRBD1 (5 bases). Germline V gene lookup returns CDR1 SGHRS and CDR2 YFSETQ. Deletions cut 2 bases from V and 0 bases from J, with 11 bases between. The CDR3 consists of 16 residues. The CDR3 nucleotides are TGCGCCAGCAGCTTAACGGGGGGTGCAACTAATGAAAAACTGTTTTTT. As protein: CASSLTGGATNEKLFF.

The chain recombines TRBV4-3 with TRBJ2-3; tentative D call: TRBD1 (5 bases). The CDR3 covers 15 residues. Trimming shortened V by 1 base and J by 3 bases, and 11 bases separated the two germline ends. Germline CDR1 reads LGHNA; CDR2 reads YSLEER. The DNA for the CDR3 is TGCGCCAGCAGCCAAGTGATAGGGGAAACAGATACGCAGTATTTT. It encodes CASSQVIGETDTQYF.

The CDR3 sequence: CASSQDEKREVYNEQFF. In nucleotides, the CDR3 is TGCGCCAGCAGCCAAGATGAGAAGCGGGAGGTCTACAATGAGCAGTTCTTC. The gene calls are TRBV4-3 and TRBJ2-1, with 9 positions matching TRBD2. Germline loops: CDR1 LGHNA, CDR2 YSLEER. V trimming: 0 bases; J trimming: 3 bases; junction bases outside the gene matches: 6. The CDR3 extends over 17 amino acids.

V gene TRBV24-1 combines with J gene TRBJ2-2; 7 nucleotides match TRBD2. J lost 1 base, V lost 7 bases, and 2 bases had no gene match. This CDR3 spans 14 amino acids. Germline CDR1 and CDR2: KGHDR and SFDVKD. The CDR3 DNA reads TGTGCCACCAGGGGGAGGGGGAACACCGGGGAGCTGTTTTTT. The encoded protein is CATRGRGNTGELFF.

In its sample, this clone was seen once. The V gene is TRBV27, the J gene TRBJ2-3; the match to TRBD2 covers 12 bases. Germline assignment: CDR1 MNHEY and CDR2 SMNVEV (reference sequence). This CDR3 is built from 18 residues. Trimming cost V 3 bases and J 3 bases; bases outside gene matches: 10. CDR3 DNA sequence: TGTGCCAGCAGTTTGTTATTGTCTAGCGGGAGGGTGACAGATACGCAGTATTTT. This sequence encodes CASSLLLSSGRVTDTQYF.

J is TRBJ2-5 and V is TRBV5-4; 9 bases agree with TRBD2. Trimming cost V 4 bases and J 2 bases; bases outside gene matches: 6. The CDR3 contains 15 residues. Germline V gene sequence: CDR1 SGHNT, CDR2 YYREEE (reference sequence). The CDR3 nucleotides are TGTGCCAGCAGCCCCCGAGCGGGGGGACAAGAGACCCAGTACTTC. Protein: CASSPRAGGQETQYF.

The J gene is TRBJ2-1, the V gene TRBV29-1, with 9 bases matching TRBD2. CDR3 length equals 15 residues. With V trimmed by 4 bases and J by 0 bases, 4 bases remained unmatched. Germline CDR1 and CDR2: SQVTM and ANQGSEA. The CDR3 reads CSVGLAGLSYNEQFF. In DNA form, the CDR3 reads TGCAGCGTTGGTCTAGCGGGACTCTCCTACAATGAGCAGTTCTTC.

This chain joins TRBV4-3 and TRBJ2-3; a weak D match, TRBD2 (5 bases). Germline values: CDR1 LGHNA, CDR2 YSLEER. The CDR3 is 15 residues long. Between the trimmed V and J ends, which lost 0 bases and 3 bases, there was a span of 10 bases. CDR3 protein: CASSQEAPGTDTQYF. The DNA of the CDR3 is TGCGCCAGCAGCCAAGAGGCCCCGGGGACAGATACGCAGTATTTT.

Only one count was recorded for this clone. The CDR3 region is CASSPRLAGDEQFF. CDR3 sequence (DNA): TGTGCCAGCTCACCGCGGCTAGCGGGCGATGAGCAGTTCTTC. The chain has TRBV18 and TRBJ2-1; 8 bases are shared with TRBD2. The germline V gene has CDR1 KGHSH and CDR2 LQKENI. This CDR3 comprises 14 residues. Trimming removed 3 bases from V and 8 bases from J; junction bases left unmatched: 6.

V usage is TRBV24-1 and J usage is TRBJ1-5; 7 bases align to TRBD1. The germline CDR1 and CDR2 sequences are KGHDR and SFDVKD. The junction had 12 bases not matched to a gene; V was cut back by 8 bases and J by 6 bases. This CDR3 comprises 15 residues. The CDR3 region is CATTRGWDRPQPQHF. The DNA for the CDR3 is TGTGCCACCACCAGAGGTTGGGACAGACCTCAGCCCCAGCATTTT.

The V call is TRBV11-3, the J call TRBJ1-5; 7 bases agree with TRBD1. Looked up from germline, CDR1 is SGHNT and CDR2 is YENEEA. V shed 6 bases and J 2 bases; nucleotides not matched to a gene: 4. The CDR3 spans 14 residues. The CDR3 DNA follows: TGTGCCAGCAGTCCCGGGACAGGCAATCAGCCCCAGCATTTT. This encodes CASSPGTGNQPQHF.

This clone appeared a single time. The chain recombines TRBV6-2 or TRBV6-3 with TRBJ2-6, with 7 nucleotides matching TRBD1. The ends lost 2 bases at V and 1 base at J; junction bases unmatched: 2. The CDR3 runs 16 residues. The germline CDR1 and CDR2 sequences are MNHEY and SVGEGT. CDR3 protein: CASSYPGQSGANVLTF. The DNA of the CDR3 is TGTGCCAGCAGTTACCCGGGACAGTCTGGGGCCAACGTCCTGACTTTC.

Only one count was recorded for this clone. The chain combines TRBV30 with TRBJ2-7; TRBD1 might be the D (6 bases). The germline V and J ends were trimmed by 0 bases and 3 bases, with 6 bases remaining between them. The V gene's germline CDR1 is GTSNPN and CDR2 SVGIG (reference sequence). The CDR3 has 12 amino acids. In DNA, the CDR3 is TGTGCCTGGAGTGTACAGGGCTACGAGCAGTACGTC. Translated, it gives CAWSVQGYEQYV.

This chain joins TRBV29-1 and TRBJ2-3; 9 bases are shared with TRBD2. The CDR3 length is 14 residues. V trimming: 6 bases; J trimming: 4 bases; junction bases outside the gene matches: 8. Germline lookup yields CDR1 SQVTM and CDR2 ANQGSEA. Written as DNA, the CDR3 is TGCAGCGTCAATCCGGGACTAGCCTCAGATACGCAGTATTTT. Translation: CSVNPGLASDTQYF.

The rearrangement uses TRBV7-9 and TRBJ1-2, with D maybe TRBD1 (6 bases). This CDR3 comprises 15 residues. Trimming pared 3 bases from V and 4 bases from J, leaving 15 bases between. CDR1 is SEHNR, CDR2 FQNEAQ, per germline (reference sequence). CDR3 bases: TGTGCCAGCAGCTTTCACGACAGGCCGTTCTATGGCTACACCTTC. Encoded protein: CASSFHDRPFYGYTF.

The J gene is TRBJ2-3, the V gene TRBV29-1, with D maybe TRBD2 (8 bases). The length of the CDR3 is 16 residues. Germline CDR1 SQVTM, CDR2 ANQGSEA. Trimming stripped 6 bases from V and 3 bases from J, with 22 bases between. CDR3 nucleotide sequence: TGCAGCGTCGGGGGGGACAGCGGGTTTTGGACAGATACGCAGTATTTT. It translates to CSVGGDSGFWTDTQYF.

This clone was counted a single time. This chain links TRBV4-3 with TRBJ1-6; D is perhaps TRBD1 (6 bases). The CDR3 totals 15 residues. CDR1 and CDR2 from the germline V gene are LGHNA and YSLEER. Trimming cost V 0 bases and J 10 bases, with 13 bases left between them. CDR3 in amino acids: CASSQEWGGSSPLHF. CDR3 sequence (DNA): TGCGCCAGCAGCCAAGAATGGGGGGGCAGCTCACCCCTCCACTTT.

This chain connects TRBV5-6 to TRBJ2-2, with TRBD1 as a possible D gene (5 bases). Trimming left V 1 base short and J 1 base short, with 11 bases between. The CDR3 contains 16 residues. CDR1 SGHDT and CDR2 YYEEEE come from the germline V gene. CDR3: CASSLLGRVNTGELFF. DNA of the CDR3: TGTGCCAGCAGCTTGCTCGGCAGGGTGAACACCGGGGAGCTGTTTTTT. The whole variable domain, remainder taken from reference TRBV5-6 and TRBJ2-2, is DAGVTQSPTHLIKTRGQQVTLRCSPKSGHDTVSWYQQALGQGPQFIFQYYEEEERQRGNFPDRFSGHQFPNYSSELNVNALLLGDSALYLCASSLLGRVNTGELFFGEGSRLTVL.

The genes are TRBV9 and TRBJ2-1; 7 bases fit TRBD2. The CDR3 is 18 residues long. The germline V gene encodes CDR1 SGDLS and CDR2 YYNGEE. V gave up 0 bases and J gave up 0 bases; unmatched junction bases: 9. CDR3 loop: CASSVAPQRGNSYNEQFF. CDR3 coding DNA: TGTGCCAGCAGCGTAGCTCCCCAGCGGGGAAACTCCTACAATGAGCAGTTCTTC.

The rearrangement uses TRBV5-4 and TRBJ2-5; D remains unclear. The CDR3 is made up of 17 amino acids. V lost 2 bases, J lost 1 base, and 18 bases lay in between. Germline CDR1 SGHNT, CDR2 YYREEE (reference sequence). In DNA form, the CDR3 reads TGTGCCAGCAGCTTTGGTCTTGGTGAGGCCGGCCAAGAGACCCAGTACTTC. It is translated as CASSFGLGEAGQETQYF.

This chain joins TRBV6-5 and TRBJ1-6; TRBD1 aligns across 7 bases. The CDR3 contains 15 residues. Trimming took 6 bases from V and 7 from J; bases not matched to a gene: 9. In germline, CDR1 is MNHEY, CDR2 SVGAGI. The DNA for the CDR3 is TGTGCCAGCAGACTCGGGGGACAGACCAATTCACCCCTCCACTTT. It specifies CASRLGGQTNSPLHF.

This chain uses TRBV9 with TRBJ1-6; D unresolved. From germline, CDR1 is SGDLS and CDR2 YYNGEE. Trimming removed 6 bases from V and 0 bases from J, with 13 bases in between. This CDR3 has 16 residues. The CDR3 DNA reads TGTGCCAGCACCACGGACGGGAGCTCCTATAATTCACCCCTCCACTTT. It codes for CASTTDGSSYNSPLHF.

The chain has TRBV20-1 and TRBJ2-7; D call uncertain. The CDR3 length is 9 residues. The germline gives CDR1 DFQATT, CDR2 SNEGSKA (reference sequence). The CDR3 region is CRAETSEYV. The CDR3 DNA sequence: TGCAGGGCAGAAACGAGCGAGTACGTC.

The J gene is TRBJ2-1, the V gene TRBV24-1, with TRBD2 matching over 8 bases. The CDR3 sequence is 15 residues long. Germline CDR1 and CDR2: KGHDR and SFDVKD. J lost 7 bases, V lost 1 base, and 5 bases had no gene match. This chain's CDR3 is CATSDFSGSINEQFF. CDR3 sequence (DNA): TGTGCCACCAGTGATTTCAGCGGGAGTATTAATGAGCAGTTCTTC.

The chain joins TRBV11-2 to TRBJ2-1; a possible D gene is TRBD2 (6 bases). The CDR3 loop spans 18 amino acids. V lost 5 bases and J 6 bases, leaving 26 bases between the germline ends. From germline, CDR1 is SGHAT and CDR2 FQNNGV. CDR3 nucleotide sequence: TGTGCCAGCAGCCCCTTTGTGGGGGAGGTCAACCGGGGCAATGAGCAGTTCTTC. Its translation: CASSPFVGEVNRGNEQFF.